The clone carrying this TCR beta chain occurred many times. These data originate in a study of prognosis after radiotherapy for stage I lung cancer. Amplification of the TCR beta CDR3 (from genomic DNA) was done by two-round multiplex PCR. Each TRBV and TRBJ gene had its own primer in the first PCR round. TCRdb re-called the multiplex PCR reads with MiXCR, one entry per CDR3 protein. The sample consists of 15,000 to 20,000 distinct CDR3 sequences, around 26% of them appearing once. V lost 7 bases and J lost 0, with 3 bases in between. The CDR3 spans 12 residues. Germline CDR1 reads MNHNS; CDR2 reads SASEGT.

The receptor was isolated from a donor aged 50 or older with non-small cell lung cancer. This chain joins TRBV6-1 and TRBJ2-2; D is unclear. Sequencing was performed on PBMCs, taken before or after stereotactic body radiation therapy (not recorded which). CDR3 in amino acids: CASTPNTGELFF. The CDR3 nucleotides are TGTGCCAGCACTCCGAACACCGGGGAGCTGTTTTTT.